The 27 T cell receptor beta chains in this list originate from one sample, sequenced in a study of blood T cell repertoires in COVID-19. The protocol was immunoSEQ multiplex PCR, while the TCRdb copy is restricted to in-frame clones and leaves out a portion. The sample holds 120,000 to 150,000 clones, about 80% seen once. The sequenced sample consisted of peripheral blood. All receptors derive from a human donor in a cohort sampled during active COVID-19.

The chain carries TRBV14 and TRBJ2-1, with TRBD2 matching over 14 bases. Germline V gives CDR1 SGHDN, CDR2 FVKESK. V trimming: 3 bases; J trimming: 6 bases; junction bases outside the gene matches: 1. The CDR3 runs to 15 residues. The CDR3 here is CASSHGLAGGNEQFF. For the CDR3, the DNA is TGTGCCAGCAGCCATGGACTAGCGGGAGGCAATGAGCAGTTCTTC.

This clone was observed a single time. The rearrangement joins TRBV6-5 to TRBJ1-2; D is possibly TRBD1 (6 bases). The V gene lost 6 bases and the J gene lost 4 bases, with 15 bases spanning the gap. The CDR3 runs 14 residues. Looked up from germline, CDR1 is MNHEY and CDR2 is SVGAGI. As DNA, the CDR3 is TGTGCCAGCAGGCATTACAGGGACGGCTATGGCTACACCTTC. Translation gives CASRHYRDGYGYTF.

The chain is built from TRBV7-9 and TRBJ2-1; D possibly corresponds to TRBD1 (8 bases). Looked up from germline, CDR1 is SEHNR and CDR2 is FQNEAQ (reference sequence). The CDR3 extends over 17 amino acids. V lost 5 bases to trimming and J lost 3 bases, with 20 bases between them. CDR3 DNA sequence: TGTGCCAGCAGCGACAGGGGTAGCGGGCTAATCTACAATGAGCAGTTCTTC. Residues: CASSDRGSGLIYNEQFF.

The chain links TRBV6-2 or TRBV6-3 to TRBJ1-2; no reliable D call. From germline, CDR1 is MNHEY and CDR2 SVGEGT. The V end was cut by 0 bases, the J end by 8 bases, with 7 bases between. This CDR3 contains 12 residues. CDR3 nucleotide sequence: TGTGCCAGCAGTTACTCGGCAGGCGGCTACACCTTC. Its translation: CASSYSAGGYTF.

The chain has TRBV27 and TRBJ1-1; maybe TRBD1 (6 bases). Germline CDR1 and CDR2: MNHEY and SMNVEV (reference sequence). V was pared by 6 bases and J by 6 bases, with 14 bases between. This CDR3 is 13 amino acids long. The CDR3 spells CASSPNRAPEAFF. The DNA of the CDR3 is TGTGCCAGCAGCCCAAACAGGGCCCCTGAAGCTTTCTTT.

The chain joins TRBV7-2 to TRBJ2-7, with 10 positions matching TRBD2. The CDR3 length is 17 residues. J gave up 4 bases and V 0 bases, and 9 bases lay outside the gene matches. Germline CDR1 reads SGHTA; CDR2 reads FQGNSA. CDR3 DNA sequence: TGTGCCAGCAGCTTAGCAGTTGTTAGCGGGAGGACATACGAGCAGTACTTC. Protein: CASSLAVVSGRTYEQYF.

V usage is TRBV5-1 and J usage is TRBJ2-7, with 11 positions matching TRBD2. CDR3 length: 15 residues. V dropped 0 bases and J dropped 6; count of bases not matched to a gene: 5. CDR1 is SGHRS, CDR2 YFSETQ, per germline. CDR3 in amino acids: CASSLVGSGRAEQYF. CDR3 sequence (DNA): TGCGCCAGCAGCTTGGTTGGTAGCGGGAGGGCCGAGCAGTACTTC.

V usage is TRBV19 and J usage is TRBJ1-3; maybe TRBD1 (5 bases). The CDR3 spans 18 residues. The V gene's germline CDR1 is LNHDA and CDR2 SQIVND (reference sequence). V shed 3 bases and J shed 0 bases, with 18 bases lying between them. The CDR3 is CASSIPGGDFFSGNTIYF. CDR3 in DNA: TGTGCCAGTAGTATCCCGGGGGGGGACTTCTTCTCTGGAAACACCATATATTTT.

Turning to this clone: Germline is not matched at one junction end, which may reflect a read error. V is TRBV11-3 and J is TRBJ1-1; D gene uncertain. The germline gives CDR1 SGHNT, CDR2 YENEEA. The CDR3 length is 12 residues. The CDR3 protein is CASSFRGGRRIF. CDR3 coding DNA: TGTGCCAGCAGCTTTCGAGGCGGCCGGCGTATCTTT.

The chain uses TRBV7-2 and TRBJ2-5; D might be TRBD1 (6 bases). CDR3 length: 14 amino acids. The ends were cut back, 7 bases at V and 5 bases at J, with 17 bases in the middle. Germline-derived CDR1 and CDR2 are SGHTA and FQGNSA. CDR3 region: CASTGRGFQETQYF. CDR3 DNA sequence: TGTGCCAGCACTGGCAGGGGATTCCAGGAGACCCAGTACTTC.

J is TRBJ2-1 and V is TRBV6-1; the match to TRBD1 covers 7 bases. The germline CDR1 and CDR2 sequences are MNHNS and SASEGT. The CDR3 totals 14 residues. J lost 4 bases, V lost 2 bases, and 2 bases had no gene match. The CDR3 nucleotides are TGTGCCAGCAGTGAAATGGGACAGTACAATGAGCAGTTCTTC. It codes for CASSEMGQYNEQFF.

This rearrangement joins TRBV7-3 to TRBJ2-7, with 8 bases lining up with TRBD2. Germline trimming cut 5 bases from V and 5 bases from J; bases unmatched to any gene: 8. Per the germline V gene, CDR1 is SGHTA and CDR2 is FQGTGA. This CDR3 comprises 14 residues. CDR3 bases: TGTGCCAGCAGCCGGGAGGGCGGGAAGGACGAGCAGTACTTC. Protein product: CASSREGGKDEQYF.

The gene calls are TRBV7-9 and TRBJ2-1; tentatively, D is TRBD2 (6 bases). CDR1 and CDR2 from the germline V gene are SEHNR and FQNEAQ (reference sequence). V was pared by 4 bases and J by 10 bases, with 11 bases between. The CDR3 consists of 12 residues. This CDR3 is CASSSEGYEQFF. The CDR3 DNA reads TGTGCCAGCAGCTCGGAGGGTTACGAGCAGTTCTTC.

The chain employs TRBV27 and TRBJ2-7; 10 bases are a match to TRBD1. CDR1 MNHEY and CDR2 SMNVEV come from the germline V gene (reference sequence). The V gene end was trimmed by 5 bases and the J gene end by 2 bases; junction bases not matched to a gene: 6. The length of the CDR3 is 15 residues. Here the CDR3 reads CASSLTGTGAYEQYF. Written as DNA, the CDR3 is TGTGCCAGCAGTCTGACCGGGACAGGGGCCTACGAGCAGTACTTC.

This clone was seen a few times. The CDR3 DNA sequence: TGTGCCAGCAGCCAAGATACAGGGACAGATACGCAGTATTTT. This sequence encodes CASSQDTGTDTQYF. The J gene is TRBJ2-3, the V gene TRBV14; a weak D match, TRBD1 (6 bases). CDR1 SGHDN and CDR2 FVKESK come from the germline V gene. CDR3 length equals 14 residues. Between the trimmed V and J ends, which lost 0 bases and 3 bases, there was a span of 7 bases.

Points on this clone: At the DNA level, this CDR3 is encoded by other sequences in the same sample as well. This chain joins TRBV29-1 and TRBJ1-1; D is uncertain. Between the trimmed V and J ends, which lost 6 bases and 5 bases, there was a span of 10 bases. Germline CDR1 SQVTM, CDR2 ANQGSEA. CDR3 length: 11 residues. For the CDR3, the DNA is TGCAGCGTCTTCCGGGGTACTGAAGCTTTCTTT. Residues: CSVFRGTEAFF.

This chain joins TRBV18 and TRBJ2-3, with D possibly TRBD2 on 6 matching bases. Trimming stripped 8 bases from V and 6 bases from J, with 15 bases between. The CDR3 contains 13 residues. Looked up from germline, CDR1 is KGHSH and CDR2 is LQKENI. The CDR3 reads CASLRETGDTQYF. The CDR3 region has the DNA TGTGCCAGCCTTCGGGAGACGGGGGATACGCAGTATTTT.

The rearrangement joins TRBV7-2 to TRBJ2-7; D might be TRBD2 (5 bases). The germline V gene has CDR1 SGHTA and CDR2 FQGNSA. Trimming stripped 8 bases from V and 4 bases from J, with 24 bases between. CDR3 length equals 16 residues. CDR3 sequence reads: CASRRGVARIGYEQYF. DNA of the CDR3: TGTGCCAGCCGTCGGGGTGTGGCTAGGATTGGATACGAGCAGTACTTC. The full variable domain, in which reference TRBV7-2 and TRBJ2-7 provide the parts outside the CDR3, is GAGVSQSPSNKVTEKGKDVELRCDPISGHTALYWYRQSLGQGLEFLIYFQGNSAPDKSGLPSDRFSAERTGGSVSTLTIQRTQQEDSAVYLCASRRGVARIGYEQYFGPGTRLTVT.

The rearrangement joins TRBV7-9 to TRBJ2-1; D possibly corresponds to TRBD1 (5 bases). Between the trimmed V and J ends, which lost 1 base and 7 bases, there was a span of 11 bases. There are 14 residues in the CDR3. Germline CDR1 is SEHNR and CDR2 is FQNEAQ (reference sequence). The CDR3 region is CASSLVGRVNEQFF. The CDR3 DNA reads TGTGCCAGCAGCTTAGTGGGCAGGGTGAATGAGCAGTTCTTC.

V and J are TRBV19 and TRBJ1-2; possible D gene TRBD1, 6 bases. The V gene lost 0 bases and the J gene lost 8 bases, with 22 bases spanning the gap. Germline values: CDR1 LNHDA, CDR2 SQIVND (reference sequence). CDR3 length: 17 amino acids. The CDR3 spells CASSIDFGGRTPLGYTF. Written as DNA, the CDR3 is TGTGCCAGTAGTATAGACTTTGGGGGCAGGACCCCCCTAGGCTACACCTTC.

The chain has TRBV19 and TRBJ1-1; 9 bases match TRBD1. This CDR3 has 17 amino acids. Germline V gene lookup returns CDR1 LNHDA and CDR2 SQIVND (reference sequence). After removal of 7 bases from V and 4 bases from J, the junction contained 16 bases not matched to a gene. CDR3 region: CASITPLSQGARTEAFF. For the CDR3, the DNA is TGTGCCAGTATCACACCCCTCTCACAGGGGGCGCGCACTGAAGCTTTCTTT.

The genes are TRBV11-2 and TRBJ1-5; D may be TRBD1 (6 bases). V lost 5 bases and J lost 6, with 11 bases in between. CDR3 size: 13 residues. Germline V gene data show CDR1 as SGHAT and CDR2 as FQNNGV. The CDR3 DNA is TGTGCCAGCAGCCAACAAGGGGGTCAGCCCCAGCATTTT. As protein: CASSQQGGQPQHF.

The V gene is TRBV28, the J gene TRBJ2-5; 10 bases align to TRBD1. Trimming took 6 bases from V and 8 from J; bases not matched to a gene: 9. Germline CDR1 reads MDHEN; CDR2 reads SYDVKM. This CDR3 has 14 residues. The CDR3 sequence: CASSLPGQGITQYF. As DNA, the CDR3 is TGTGCCAGCAGCTTGCCGGGACAGGGGATAACCCAGTACTTC.

The chain combines TRBV7-3 with TRBJ2-1; 7 positions match TRBD2. J was trimmed by 6 bases and V by 3 bases; bases with no gene match: 11. The CDR3 has 16 residues. Germline loops: CDR1 SGHTA, CDR2 FQGTGA. CDR3: CASSLLGGSIGNEQFF. CDR3 DNA: TGTGCCAGCAGCTTGTTGGGCGGGAGTATCGGCAATGAGCAGTTCTTC.

This sequence joins TRBV6-5 and TRBJ1-2; D uncertain. Germline values: CDR1 MNHEY, CDR2 SVGAGI. The CDR3 is made up of 14 amino acids. Trimming removed 0 bases from V and 6 bases from J, with 11 bases in between. DNA for the CDR3: TGTGCCAGCAGTTACTCGACTGCGGGGAATGGCTACACCTTC. It translates to CASSYSTAGNGYTF.

The sample holds one count of this clone. The chain joins TRBV13 to TRBJ1-4; D unresolved. Trimming took 5 bases from V and 4 from J, leaving 11 bases between them. CDR3 size: 14 residues. Germline V gene data show CDR1 as PRHDT and CDR2 as FYEKMQ (reference sequence). The CDR3 loop is CASSQRGLNEKLFF. CDR3 nucleotide sequence: TGTGCCAGCAGCCAACGGGGTCTTAATGAAAAACTGTTTTTT.

V usage is TRBV18 and J usage is TRBJ2-3, with no clear D. The CDR3 covers 15 residues. V gave up 6 bases and J gave up 3 bases, with 16 bases separating them. Germline V gives CDR1 KGHSH, CDR2 LQKENI. CDR3 sequence: CASSLRQARTDTQYF. CDR3 nucleotide sequence: TGTGCCAGCTCCTTGCGTCAGGCAAGGACAGATACGCAGTATTTT. The full variable domain, rest sourced from reference TRBV18 and TRBJ2-3, is NAGVMQNPRHLVRRRGQEARLRCSPMKGHSHVYWYRQLPEEGLKFMVYLQKENIIDESGMPKERFSAEFPKEGPSILRIQQVVRGDSAAYFCASSLRQARTDTQYFGPGTRLTVL.